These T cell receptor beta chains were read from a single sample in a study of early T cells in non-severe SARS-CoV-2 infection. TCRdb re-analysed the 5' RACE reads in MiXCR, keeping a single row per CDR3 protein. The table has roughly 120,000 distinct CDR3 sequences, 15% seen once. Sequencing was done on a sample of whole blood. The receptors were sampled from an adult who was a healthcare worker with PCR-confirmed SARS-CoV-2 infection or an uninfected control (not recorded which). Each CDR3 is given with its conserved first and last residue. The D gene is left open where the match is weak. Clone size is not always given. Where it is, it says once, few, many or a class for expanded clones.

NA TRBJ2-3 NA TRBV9 TGTGCCAGCAGCGAGGGCCGGACTGTCGCTAGCACAGATACGCAGTATTTT CASSEGRTVASTDTQYF
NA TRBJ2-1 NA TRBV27 TGTGCCAGCAGTTTATCCAAGGACAATGAGCAGTTCTTC CASSLSKDNEQFF
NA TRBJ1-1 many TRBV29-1 TGCAGCGTGGGAACCGGGACCCCTGGGAGTGAAGCTTTCTTT CSVGTGTPGSEAFF
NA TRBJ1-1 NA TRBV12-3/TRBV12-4 TGTGCCAGCAAGTCGGGGGCCAACACTGAAGCTTTCTTT CASKSGANTEAFF
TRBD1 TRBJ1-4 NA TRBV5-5 TGTGCCGGCAGCCCTGAGGGGGCTCATGAAAAACTGTTTTTT CAGSPEGAHEKLFF
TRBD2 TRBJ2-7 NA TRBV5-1 TGCGCCAGCAGCTTGGGCGGACTAGCGGCCTACGAGCAGTACTTC CASSLGGLAAYEQYF
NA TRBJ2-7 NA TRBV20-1 TGCAGTGCTAAACACAGGGCCAGGGACGAGCAGTACTTC CSAKHRARDEQYF
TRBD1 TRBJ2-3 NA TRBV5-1 TGCGCCAGCGCAGTGGCAGGGGGCCGGCAGGGGTATACGCAGTATTTT CASAVAGGRQGYTQYF
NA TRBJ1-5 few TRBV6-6 TGTGCCAGCAACCCTGGGCAGGGATGGACTCAGCCCCAGCATTTT CASNPGQGWTQPQHF
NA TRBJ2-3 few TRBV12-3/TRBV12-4 TGTGCCAGCAGTGGGACCGTATATACGCAGTATTTT CASSGTVYTQYF
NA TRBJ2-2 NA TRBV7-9 TGTGCCAGCAGCTCCCCTCGGGGTTTGAACACCGGGGAGCTGTTTTTT CASSSPRGLNTGELFF
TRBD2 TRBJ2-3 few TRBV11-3 TGTGCCAGCAGCCCAGGGACTAGAGCAGATACGCAGTATTTT CASSPGTRADTQYF
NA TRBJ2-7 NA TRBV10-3 TGTGCCATCAGTGAGGATTGGCGGGGAAAACGTGGCGAGCAGTACTTC CAISEDWRGKRGEQYF